One sample yielded the 2 T cell receptor beta chains listed below, sequenced in a study of type 1 and type 2 diabetes patients. PCR was run on genomic DNA. Multiplex PCR with 30 forward and 13 reverse primers amplified the TCR beta CDR3. TCRdb processed the multiplex PCR reads anew with MiXCR; each CDR3 protein has one entry. This table has 280,000 or so distinct CDR3 sequences, 40% to 50% appearing once. Material for sequencing was peripheral blood mononuclear cells (PBMCs). These receptors were collected from a man younger than 30 with type 2 diabetes.

This sequence joins TRBV25-1 and TRBJ1-1; unclear D gene. This CDR3 has 13 residues. From germline, CDR1 is MGHDK and CDR2 SYGVNS. V lost 9 bases and J lost 5, with 16 bases in between. The CDR3 coding sequence is TGTGCCAGTAGTATAATGGGATTTACTGAAGCTTTCTTT. It encodes CASSIMGFTEAFF.

This clonotype appeared many times. The V and J genes are TRBV2 and TRBJ1-1; D remains unclear. The CDR3 consists of 13 residues. V lost 4 bases and J 4 bases, leaving 10 bases between the germline ends. Germline V CDR1 and CDR2: SNHLY, FYNNEI. For the CDR3, the DNA is TGTGCCAGCAGTGGTGACTCGTTCACTGAAGCTTTCTTT. Protein sequence: CASSGDSFTEAFF.